This T cell receptor beta chain was observed in a study of cytomegalovirus exposure and HLA in healthy donors. Study in general: The Caucasian-associated ancestry cluster contained 81% of the 398 genotyped donors. Study-wide points: Analyzed later, association rates of TCRs varied across HLA loci, with DRB1 most and HLA-C fewest. Published work reported that the classifier diagnosed cytomegalovirus status with high specificity and sensitivity. TRBV6-2, TRBV6-3 and some other V segments were excluded as indistinguishable.

With 60 Vbeta and 13 Jbeta primers, the PCR was carried out. The repertoire was sequenced with immunoSEQ multiplex PCR; TCRdb's copy has only in-frame clones and lacks some. The sample shows approximately 60,000 clones, 83% of them seen only once. This clone is a singleton in its sample. Its antigen is still unknown. Germline V gives CDR1 SGHTA, CDR2 FQGNSA. The CDR3 extends over 16 amino acids. Trimming took 4 bases from V and 3 from J, leaving 16 bases between them. This chain connects TRBV7-2 to TRBJ1-3, with D hard to call. What was sequenced was PBMCs. The sequence was obtained from a man aged 30 to 39 in good health and CMV-seronegative. CDR3 DNA sequence: TGTGCCAGCAGCTCACCCCCCGCGGGTTTTGGAAACACCATATATTTT. It encodes CASSSPPAGFGNTIYF.